These 25 T cell receptor beta chains came from one sample sequenced in a study of blood T cell repertoires in COVID-19. Only in-frame clones appear in the TCRdb table, and some are missing; sequencing was by immunoSEQ multiplex PCR. The sample consists of about 240,000 clones, roughly 80% of them appearing once. Sequencing was carried out using peripheral blood. All receptors come from a woman between 70 and 85 years old with acute or convalescent COVID-19.

The chain recombines TRBV19 with TRBJ2-1; 13 bases match TRBD2. J gave up 5 bases and V 4 bases, and 2 bases lay outside the gene matches. Germline lookup yields CDR1 LNHDA and CDR2 SQIVND (reference sequence). The CDR3 loop spans 15 amino acids. In DNA form, the CDR3 reads TGTGCCAGTAGTAAAGGGACTAGCGGGAACAATGAGCAGTTCTTC. This sequence encodes CASSKGTSGNNEQFF.

The table lists this clone with a few counts. The genes are TRBV20-1 and TRBJ2-7, with D possibly matching TRBD1 (5 bases). Germline lookup yields CDR1 DFQATT and CDR2 SNEGSKA (reference sequence). This CDR3 region has 12 residues. V was trimmed by 3 bases and J by 4 bases, leaving 10 bases between them. CDR3 sequence (DNA): TGCAGTGCTAGTAGGGGCCTATACGAGCAGTACTTC. Protein: CSASRGLYEQYF.

The chain employs TRBV5-6 and TRBJ1-2; D ambiguous. The germline V gene encodes CDR1 SGHDT and CDR2 YYEEEE. This CDR3 spans 15 amino acids. The ends were cut back, 2 bases at V and 0 bases at J, with 11 bases in the middle. As DNA, the CDR3 is TGTGCCAGCAGCTTAACTTTACAGACTAACTATGGCTACACCTTC. As protein: CASSLTLQTNYGYTF.

This sequence joins TRBV5-4 and TRBJ1-2, with TRBD1 matching over 7 bases. There are 14 residues in the CDR3. The V gene end was trimmed by 4 bases and the J gene end by 2 bases; junction bases not matched to a gene: 5. Germline lookup yields CDR1 SGHNT and CDR2 YYREEE (reference sequence). The CDR3 nucleotides are TGTGCCAGCAGCCCGGGGACAGAAAACTATGGCTACACCTTC. It yields the protein CASSPGTENYGYTF.

The rearrangement uses TRBV15 and TRBJ2-7, with D perhaps TRBD1 (5 bases). CDR3 size: 14 residues. Trimming stripped 0 bases from V and 1 base from J, with 7 bases between. Germline CDR1 LNHNV, CDR2 YYDKDF (reference sequence). The chain's CDR3 is CATSRDRVSYEQYF. DNA of the CDR3: TGTGCCACCAGCAGAGACAGGGTGTCCTACGAGCAGTACTTC.

The genes are TRBV12-1 and TRBJ1-5; the table assigns TRBD1, which was not confirmed against the DNA. TRBV12-1 is a recognized pseudogene. This CDR3 region has 16 residues. CDR3 sequence (DNA): TGTGCCAGCAGCCCCCTGCGGGACAGAAGTAATCAGCCCCAGCATTTT. Its protein product is CASSPLRDRSNQPQHF.

This clone has only a few counts. The chain combines TRBV3-1 (or the pseudogene TRBV3-2) with TRBJ2-7, with TRBD2 matching 8 bases. V lost 5 bases to trimming and J lost 3 bases; unmatched junction nucleotides: 3. CDR1 LGHDT and CDR2 YNNKEL come from the germline V gene (reference sequence). The CDR3 covers 13 residues. The CDR3 DNA reads TGTGCCAGCAGCACCGCGGGAGGCTACGAGCAGTACTTC. Translated: CASSTAGGYEQYF.

Only one count was recorded for this clone. The J gene is TRBJ2-7, the V gene TRBV11-2; D is perhaps TRBD2 (5 bases). The V gene's germline CDR1 is SGHAT and CDR2 FQNNGV. CDR3 length: 11 amino acids. With 5 bases removed from V and 7 bases from J, the gap between germline ends came to 9 bases. The CDR3 DNA is TGTGCCAGCAGCCCTACGGGGGAGCAGTACTTC. Protein product: CASSPTGEQYF.

The chain uses TRBV6-5 and TRBJ1-1; 9 bases match TRBD1. The CDR3 sequence is 16 residues long. J gave up 2 bases and V 0 bases, and 4 bases lay outside the gene matches. Germline V CDR1 and CDR2: MNHEY, SVGAGI. CDR3 coding DNA: TGTGCCAGCAGTTACTCACAGGGGGCGGGAAACACTGAAGCTTTCTTT. Encoded protein: CASSYSQGAGNTEAFF.

The chain recombines TRBV6-1 with TRBJ1-6, with D unclear. V dropped 1 base and J dropped 10 bases, with 8 bases sitting between them. The CDR3 runs 13 residues. Germline V CDR1 and CDR2: MNHNS, SASEGT. For the CDR3, the DNA is TGTGCCAGCAGTGAAGGGCGAGGGTCACCCCTCCACTTT. Amino acids: CASSEGRGSPLHF.

This chain connects TRBV7-9 to TRBJ1-2; 9 bases line up with TRBD1. Germline CDR1 reads SEHNR; CDR2 reads FQNEAQ (reference sequence). The V gene end was trimmed by 1 base and the J gene end by 3 bases; junction bases not matched to a gene: 6. The CDR3 sequence is 16 residues long. The CDR3 DNA follows: TGTGCCAGCAGCTTAGTTAGGGACAGGGCCGACTATGGCTACACCTTC. Its translation: CASSLVRDRADYGYTF.

This chain links TRBV29-1 with TRBJ2-5, with 8 nucleotides matching TRBD1. V was clipped by 3 bases and J by 6 bases; unmatched bases: 3. The germline CDR1 and CDR2 sequences are SQVTM and ANQGSEA. The CDR3 runs 12 residues. In DNA, the CDR3 is TGCAGCGTTGAGACAGGGGTGAAGACCCAGTACTTC. Protein sequence: CSVETGVKTQYF.

The chain uses TRBV19 and TRBJ1-5; weak D call: TRBD1 (6 bases). Germline assignment: CDR1 LNHDA and CDR2 SQIVND (reference sequence). The CDR3 runs 16 residues. Trimming removed 4 bases at V and 0 bases at J, with 13 bases between. This chain's CDR3 is CASSTLLQGSNQPQHF. CDR3 sequence (DNA): TGTGCCAGTAGTACCTTATTACAGGGTAGCAATCAGCCCCAGCATTTT.

CDR3 region: CASSVSGTGYTEAFF. The DNA for the CDR3 is TGTGCCAGCAGCGTCTCCGGGACAGGGTACACTGAAGCTTTCTTT. The chain recombines TRBV9 with TRBJ1-1, with 9 bases matching TRBD1. The J segment lost 3 bases and the V segment lost 2 bases, leaving 5 bases of the junction unmatched. CDR1 and CDR2 from the germline V gene are SGDLS and YYNGEE. The CDR3 has 15 amino acids.

CDR3 bases: TGTGCCAGCAGGAGATTCGGGGCGGGGAATGGTAGCAATCAGCCCCAGCATTTT. This translates into CASRRFGAGNGSNQPQHF. J is TRBJ1-5 and V is TRBV3-1 (or the pseudogene TRBV3-2); tentatively, D is TRBD1 (5 bases). Deletions cut 6 bases from V and 0 bases from J, with 21 bases between. Germline V gives CDR1 LGHDT, CDR2 YNNKEL (reference sequence). The CDR3 sequence is 18 residues long.

The genes are TRBV5-1 and TRBJ1-6; D is possibly TRBD1 (5 bases). Per germline, CDR1 SGHRS and CDR2 YFSETQ. The V end was cut by 4 bases, the J end by 7 bases, with 12 bases between. CDR3 length equals 14 residues. CDR3 DNA sequence: TGCGCCAGCAGCCTGCGACAGATCAATTCACCCCTCCACTTT. Translated, it gives CASSLRQINSPLHF. Full variable domain (remainder filled in from reference TRBV5-1 and TRBJ1-6): KAGVTQTPRYLIKTRGQQVTLSCSPISGHRSVSWYQQTPGQGLQFLFEYFSETQRNKGNFPGRFSGRQFSNSRSEMNVSTLELGDSALYLCASSLRQINSPLHFGNGTRLTVT.

The V gene is TRBV10-3, the J gene TRBJ2-7, with D uncertain. There are 14 residues in the CDR3. Looked up from germline, CDR1 is ENHRY and CDR2 is SYGVKD. V was shortened by 4 bases and J by 0 bases, with 10 bases between the two germline ends. CDR3 sequence: CAISAAPNSYEQYF. In nucleotides, the CDR3 is TGTGCCATCAGTGCAGCGCCAAACTCCTACGAGCAGTACTTC.

The V gene is TRBV19, the J gene TRBJ1-6; 8 bases align to TRBD1. This CDR3 has 15 residues. From germline, CDR1 is LNHDA and CDR2 SQIVND (reference sequence). The V gene end was trimmed by 2 bases and the J gene end by 6 bases; junction bases not matched to a gene: 3. CDR3 sequence: CASSISGQGNSPLHF. The CDR3 DNA is TGTGCCAGTAGTATAAGTGGACAGGGTAATTCACCCCTCCACTTT.

Here the CDR3 reads CASSLGDSPRTGELFF. The CDR3 DNA sequence: TGCGCCAGCAGCTTGGGGGACAGCCCGCGGACCGGGGAGCTGTTTTTT. The rearrangement joins TRBV5-1 to TRBJ2-2; 7 nucleotides match TRBD1. The CDR3 length is 16 residues. V shed 0 bases and J 5 bases; nucleotides not matched to a gene: 7. In germline, CDR1 is SGHRS, CDR2 YFSETQ.

The chain is built from TRBV10-1 and TRBJ2-7, with 7 bases that match TRBD1. This CDR3 has 15 amino acids. The germline CDR1 and CDR2 sequences are WNHNN and SYGVQD (reference sequence). Germline trimming cut 3 bases from V and 6 bases from J; bases unmatched to any gene: 11. CDR3 nucleotides: TGCGCCAGCAGTGACTCGACAGGGTTATCGCCCGAGCAGTACTTC. Protein sequence: CASSDSTGLSPEQYF.

The V and J genes are TRBV5-1 and TRBJ1-3; no reliable D call. V lost 5 bases and J lost 0, with 12 bases in between. Germline V gives CDR1 SGHRS, CDR2 YFSETQ. The CDR3 is made up of 15 amino acids. The CDR3 is CASRLDLSSGNTIYF. In nucleotides, the CDR3 is TGCGCCAGCAGACTTGACTTGAGCTCTGGAAACACCATATATTTT.

Only a few counts were recorded for this clone. V gene TRBV6-1 combines with J gene TRBJ1-2; D is undetermined. Germline V gene lookup returns CDR1 MNHNS and CDR2 SASEGT. Deletions cut 1 base from V and 8 bases from J, with 11 bases between. The CDR3 loop spans 13 amino acids. The CDR3 DNA reads TGTGCCAGCAGTGAAGGAGGGATTTGGGGCTACACCTTC. Its translation: CASSEGGIWGYTF.

This chain links TRBV4-2 with TRBJ2-1; the D is unclear. This CDR3 has 16 residues. The ends were cut back, 3 bases at V and 0 bases at J, with 12 bases in the middle. Germline assignment: CDR1 LGHNA and CDR2 YNFKEQ. The CDR3 bases are TGTGCCAGCAGCCATGCGTCCACGGGCTCCTACAATGAGCAGTTCTTC. Translated, it gives CASSHASTGSYNEQFF.

The chain employs TRBV27 and TRBJ2-3, with 7 bases aligning to TRBD1. The CDR3 runs to 13 residues. V gave up 7 bases and J gave up 4 bases; unmatched junction bases: 5. Germline values: CDR1 MNHEY, CDR2 SMNVEV (reference sequence). CDR3 region: CASNRQGADTQYF. CDR3 DNA sequence: TGTGCCAGCAACCGGCAGGGGGCAGATACGCAGTATTTT.

The chain couples TRBV30 to TRBJ2-7; D perhaps matches TRBD1 (5 bases). Germline CDR1 is GTSNPN and CDR2 is SVGIG (reference sequence). This CDR3 has 13 residues. Trimming removed 0 bases at V and 5 bases at J, with 11 bases between. CDR3 coding DNA: TGTGCCTGGAGTGTAACAGGAAGGGACGAGCAGTACTTC. It yields the protein CAWSVTGRDEQYF.